One and the same sample provided the 22 T cell receptor beta chains below, sequenced in a study of cytomegalovirus exposure and HLA in healthy donors. The PCR used 60 Vbeta and 13 Jbeta primers. Libraries were prepared by immunoSEQ multiplex PCR; TCRdb keeps only in-frame clonotypes and omits some of them. The table shows tens of thousands of clones, with around four fifths occurring only once. Input material: PBMCs. These receptors were taken from a man between 25 and 39 years old in good health and CMV-seronegative.

This chain joins TRBV9 and TRBJ2-1; D perhaps matches TRBD1 (6 bases). Trimming removed 0 bases from V and 8 bases from J, with 12 bases in between. The CDR3 consists of 14 residues. Germline V gene sequence: CDR1 SGDLS, CDR2 YYNGEE. As DNA, the CDR3 is TGTGCCAGCAGCGTAGGCCAGGGGTCCTATGAGCAGTTCTTC. Protein sequence: CASSVGQGSYEQFF.

The CDR3 reads CAISESRDRLPYEQYF. In DNA, the CDR3 is TGTGCCATCAGTGAGTCCCGGGACAGGTTACCTTACGAGCAGTACTTC. The chain has TRBV10-3 and TRBJ2-7; 8 bases are shared with TRBD1. The CDR3 runs 16 residues. The junction had 8 bases not matched to a gene; V was cut back by 0 bases and J by 4 bases. The germline V gene encodes CDR1 ENHRY and CDR2 SYGVKD.

This clone appeared once. The genes are TRBV5-4 and TRBJ2-7; no firm D call. Germline V lookup: CDR1 SGHNT, CDR2 YYREEE (reference sequence). This CDR3 has 13 amino acids. With 3 bases removed from V and 0 bases from J, the gap between germline ends came to 7 bases. CDR3: CASSSVDSYEQYF. The CDR3 nucleotides are TGTGCCAGCAGCTCGGTAGACTCCTACGAGCAGTACTTC. Full variable domain (rest looked up from reference TRBV5-4 and TRBJ2-7): ETGVTQSPTHLIKTRGQQVTLRCSSQSGHNTVSWYQQALGQGPQFIFQYYREEENGRGNFPPRFSGLQFPNYSSELNVNALELDDSALYLCASSSVDSYEQYFGPGTRLTVT.

The chain links TRBV18 to TRBJ1-1; no clear D gene. CDR3 length equals 13 residues. Deletions cut 3 bases from V and 2 bases from J, with 7 bases between. Germline V gene lookup returns CDR1 KGHSH and CDR2 LQKENI. The CDR3 region has the DNA TGTGCCAGCTCACCGGCGGAAAACACTGAAGCTTTCTTT. Protein: CASSPAENTEAFF.

V usage is TRBV5-6 and J usage is TRBJ1-1, with D tentatively TRBD1 (5 bases). Germline CDR1 SGHDT, CDR2 YYEEEE. The CDR3 totals 13 residues. The V gene lost 3 bases and the J gene lost 5 bases, with 11 bases spanning the gap. The CDR3: CASSWRRGTEAFF. DNA for the CDR3: TGTGCCAGCAGCTGGCGGCGGGGGACTGAAGCTTTCTTT.

This clone occurred once. The chain uses TRBV7-2 and TRBJ2-1; possible D gene TRBD1, 6 bases. CDR3 length: 15 residues. Trimming removed 6 bases at V and 2 bases at J, with 14 bases between. The germline gives CDR1 SGHTA, CDR2 FQGNSA. The DNA for the CDR3 is TGTGCCAGCAGTACAACAGGGATCCCCTACAATGAGCAGTTCTTC. This encodes CASSTTGIPYNEQFF.

The chain links TRBV30 to TRBJ2-1, with 11 bases lining up with TRBD2. V shed 7 bases and J 9 bases; nucleotides not matched to a gene: 14. CDR1 is GTSNPN, CDR2 SVGIG, per germline (reference sequence). The CDR3 has 15 residues. The CDR3 DNA reads TGTGCCTCCCAATCGGGTAGCGGGGGGGCGAGTGAGCAGTTCTTC. It specifies CASQSGSGGASEQFF. Filled out from reference TRBV30 and TRBJ2-1, the complete variable domain reads SQTIHQWPATLVQPVGSPLSLECTVEGTSNPNLYWYRQAAGRGLQLLFYSVGIGQISSEVPQNLSASRPQDRQFILSSKKLLLSDSGFYLCASQSGSGGASEQFFGPGTRLTVL.

The chain links TRBV18 to TRBJ2-2; 9 bases align to TRBD2. Germline values: CDR1 KGHSH, CDR2 LQKENI. The CDR3 is 14 residues long. J was trimmed by 3 bases and V by 6 bases; bases with no gene match: 2. The CDR3 nucleotides read TGTGCCAGCTCTGTAGCGGGGGACACCGGGGAGCTGTTTTTT. It codes for CASSVAGDTGELFF.

V and J are TRBV5-5 and TRBJ2-3; possible D gene TRBD2, 6 bases. Germline values: CDR1 SGHKS, CDR2 YYEKEE (reference sequence). The CDR3 loop spans 14 amino acids. Trimming left V 4 bases short and J 2 bases short, with 11 bases between. The CDR3, as DNA: TGTGCCAGCAGCCCGGGACTCTCCACAGATACGCAGTATTTT. Protein product: CASSPGLSTDTQYF.

The chain uses TRBV7-6 and TRBJ2-7; no definite D call. CDR1 and CDR2 from the germline V gene are SGHVS and FNYEAQ. The CDR3 has 14 amino acids. Trimming pared 5 bases from V and 0 bases from J, leaving 11 bases between. CDR3 sequence (DNA): TGTGCCAGCAGCCCCCTGGCCCTCTCCTACGAGCAGTACTTC. As protein: CASSPLALSYEQYF.

The chain links TRBV18 to TRBJ2-3; D unclear. Germline CDR1 KGHSH, CDR2 LQKENI. Trimming left V 4 bases short and J 0 bases short, with 5 bases between. The CDR3 contains 13 residues. CDR3 region: CASSQTSTDTQYF. The CDR3 DNA is TGTGCCAGCTCACAAACTAGCACAGATACGCAGTATTTT.

This clone has only one observation. The V gene is TRBV7-2, the J gene TRBJ1-6, with D tentatively TRBD1 (6 bases). The germline V gene has CDR1 SGHTA and CDR2 FQGNSA. The CDR3 has 15 residues. The V end was cut by 1 base, the J end by 7 bases, with 11 bases between. The chain's CDR3 is CASSLGHTGNSPLHF. As DNA, the CDR3 is TGTGCCAGCAGCTTAGGTCACACAGGGAATTCACCCCTCCACTTT.

The rearrangement links TRBV21-1 to TRBJ2-7; the table gives TRBD1 as D, unverified against the DNA. TRBV21-1 is a pseudogene segment. There are 15 residues in the CDR3. This CDR3 is CASSRRQACAYEQYF. CDR3 in DNA: TGTGCCAGCAGCAGGAGACAGGCATGTGCCTACGAGCAGTACTTC.

This clone has only one observation. The chain carries TRBV6-5 and TRBJ1-1; D is perhaps TRBD1 (5 bases). The V gene lost 3 bases and the J gene lost 8 bases, with 13 bases spanning the gap. The CDR3 is 13 residues long. The germline gives CDR1 MNHEY, CDR2 SVGAGI. The CDR3 nucleotides are TGTGCCAGCAGTTATCACGGGGGGTCAGAAGCTTTCTTT. This encodes CASSYHGGSEAFF.

This rearrangement joins TRBV28 to TRBJ1-1; D possibly corresponds to TRBD1 (6 bases). The CDR3 consists of 12 residues. The V gene's germline CDR1 is MDHEN and CDR2 SYDVKM. Trimming left V 5 bases short and J 6 bases short, with 10 bases between. CDR3 coding DNA: TGTGCCAGCAGTACAGGGTCCCCTGAAGCTTTCTTT. Translated, it gives CASSTGSPEAFF.

This clone was counted a single time. In DNA form, the CDR3 reads TGCAGCGATCGGGGGATTGGGCTTGAAGCTTTCTTT. Its translation: CSDRGIGLEAFF. This sequence joins TRBV29-1 and TRBJ1-1; a possible D gene is TRBD1 (5 bases). Germline CDR1 SQVTM, CDR2 ANQGSEA. Trimming pared 7 bases from V and 7 bases from J, leaving 16 bases between. This CDR3 spans 12 amino acids.

The V gene is TRBV12-5, the J gene TRBJ1-1; 8 bases agree with TRBD1. The CDR3 consists of 18 residues. Germline values: CDR1 LGHNT, CDR2 FRNRAP. The V gene end was trimmed by 1 base and the J gene end by 5 bases; junction bases not matched to a gene: 15. DNA of the CDR3: TGTGCTAGTGGTTTGGGGTTGGGGACAGGTAGGATGGGGACTGAAGCTTTCTTT. Translation gives CASGLGLGTGRMGTEAFF.

The chain combines TRBV4-2 with TRBJ1-4; D may be TRBD1 (6 bases). Looked up from germline, CDR1 is LGHNA and CDR2 is YNFKEQ. Between the trimmed V and J ends, which lost 4 bases and 7 bases, there was a span of 13 bases. The CDR3 totals 14 residues. CDR3 sequence: CASSPRGGSEKLFF. For the CDR3, the DNA is TGTGCCAGCAGCCCAAGGGGGGGAAGTGAAAAACTGTTTTTT.

This chain links TRBV19 with TRBJ2-5, with D possibly TRBD2 on 7 matching bases. From germline, CDR1 is LNHDA and CDR2 SQIVND (reference sequence). V was cut by 9 bases and J by 5 bases, with 22 bases left in between. CDR3 size: 15 residues. CDR3 DNA sequence: TGTGCCAGCAGTTCCATGGGGGGGGCAGGGGAGACCCAGTACTTC. This sequence encodes CASSSMGGAGETQYF.

This clone was seen more than once but under ten times. The chain joins TRBV7-7 to TRBJ1-1; TRBD1 might be the D (5 bases). Germline V lookup: CDR1 SSHAT, CDR2 FNYEAQ (reference sequence). V dropped 5 bases and J dropped 3 bases, with 10 bases sitting between them. The CDR3 runs to 13 residues. The CDR3 is CASSPSQDTEAFF. The CDR3, as DNA: TGTGCCAGCAGCCCCTCACAGGACACTGAAGCTTTCTTT. The complete variable domain, with remaining parts taken from reference TRBV7-7 and TRBJ1-1, reads GAGVSQSPRYKVTKRGQDVTLRCDPISSHATLYWYQQALGQGPEFLTYFNYEAQPDKSGLPSDRFSAERPEGSISTLTIQRTEQRDSAMYRCASSPSQDTEAFFGQGTRLTVV.

The V gene is TRBV9, the J gene TRBJ2-5, with TRBD1 as a possible D gene (5 bases). Germline CDR1 is SGDLS and CDR2 is YYNGEE. Trimming pared 4 bases from V and 2 bases from J, leaving 18 bases between. The CDR3 contains 16 residues. The CDR3 region is CASSPTVGQLQETQYF. The CDR3 DNA follows: TGTGCCAGCAGCCCTACAGTTGGACAACTACAAGAGACCCAGTACTTC.

The chain is built from TRBV27 and TRBJ1-1; D is undetermined. The V and J ends lost 5 bases and 0 bases respectively, with 16 bases between them. The CDR3 is 16 residues long. CDR1 and CDR2 from the germline V gene are MNHEY and SMNVEV (reference sequence). DNA of the CDR3: TGTGCCAGCAGTCCCTCAGTGGGGAGATTGAACACTGAAGCTTTCTTT. It codes for CASSPSVGRLNTEAFF.